What follows are 29 T cell receptor beta chains derived from one specimen sequenced in a study of T cell responses to AZD1222 COVID-19 vaccine. The protocol was immunoSEQ multiplex PCR, while the TCRdb copy is restricted to in-frame clones and leaves out a portion. Counted here are roughly 100,000 clones, approximately 91% occurring once; the ten biggest clones make up 3.7%. The sequenced sample was peripheral blood, obtained on day 0 of AZD1222 vaccination. These TCRs come from an adult in good health.

V gene TRBV6-5 combines with J gene TRBJ1-5; 7 bases are shared with TRBD1. This CDR3 spans 14 amino acids. J lost 5 bases, V lost 6 bases, and 7 bases had no gene match. The V gene's germline CDR1 is MNHEY and CDR2 SVGAGI. The CDR3 spells CASSRDRADQPQHF. CDR3 nucleotides: TGTGCCAGCAGCCGCGACAGGGCGGATCAGCCCCAGCATTTT.

This clone came up a few times. This rearrangement joins TRBV5-4 to TRBJ2-1, with D tentatively TRBD2 (5 bases). V gave up 0 bases and J gave up 6 bases, with 10 bases separating them. CDR3 length equals 14 residues. Germline V gene data show CDR1 as SGHNT and CDR2 as YYREEE (reference sequence). For the CDR3, the DNA is TGTGCCAGCAGCTTGGAGCTAGCCGGCAATGAGCAGTTCTTC. Translation gives CASSLELAGNEQFF. Supplemented by reference TRBV5-4 and TRBJ2-1, the full variable domain reads ETGVTQSPTHLIKTRGQQVTLRCSSQSGHNTVSWYQQALGQGPQFIFQYYREEENGRGNFPPRFSGLQFPNYSSELNVNALELDDSALYLCASSLELAGNEQFFGPGTRLTVL.

The chain joins TRBV5-1 to TRBJ1-5; weak D call: TRBD1 (5 bases). Between the trimmed V and J ends, which lost 7 bases and 3 bases, there was a span of 11 bases. The CDR3 spans 13 residues. Germline CDR1 SGHRS, CDR2 YFSETQ. The CDR3 nucleotides read TGCGCCAGCCGGGGCGACGTCAATCAGCCCCAGCATTTT. Translating gives CASRGDVNQPQHF. Looking up the rest from reference TRBV5-1 and TRBJ1-5 gives the full variable domain: KAGVTQTPRYLIKTRGQQVTLSCSPISGHRSVSWYQQTPGQGLQFLFEYFSETQRNKGNFPGRFSGRQFSNSRSEMNVSTLELGDSALYLCASRGDVNQPQHFGDGTRLSIL.

V and J are TRBV15 and TRBJ1-5; 8 bases agree with TRBD1. Germline values: CDR1 LNHNV, CDR2 YYDKDF (reference sequence). V shed 3 bases, J shed 2 bases, and the junction held 6 bases outside the gene matches. The CDR3 sequence is 16 residues long. CDR3 loop: CATSSRQGIGNQPQHF. Here the CDR3 DNA reads TGTGCCACCAGCAGTCGACAGGGGATAGGCAATCAGCCCCAGCATTTT.

CDR3 in amino acids: CASSPGTGHTYEQYF. CDR3 DNA: TGTGCCAGCAGTCCCGGGACAGGGCACACCTACGAGCAGTACTTC. The chain combines TRBV6-2 or TRBV6-3 with TRBJ2-7; 9 bases fit TRBD1. The junction had 7 bases not matched to a gene; V was cut back by 5 bases and J by 2 bases. This CDR3 is 15 amino acids long. CDR1 is MNHEY, CDR2 SVGEGT, per germline.

The chain couples TRBV18 to TRBJ2-1; either TRBD1 or TRBD2 may fit D (5 bases each). The CDR3 totals 17 residues. The germline gives CDR1 KGHSH, CDR2 LQKENI. The V end was cut by 6 bases, the J end by 7 bases, with 25 bases between. CDR3 bases: TGTGCCAGCTCTCGGGGCCGGCAGGTTGAGTACGTGAATGAGCAGTTCTTC. The encoded protein is CASSRGRQVEYVNEQFF.

The gene calls are TRBV5-4 and TRBJ1-2, with TRBD1 matching 7 bases. Germline V gives CDR1 SGHNT, CDR2 YYREEE (reference sequence). The length of the CDR3 is 15 residues. V dropped 0 bases and J dropped 2; count of bases not matched to a gene: 4. CDR3 sequence (DNA): TGTGCCAGCAGCTTGGGGGGGACAGAGAACTATGGCTACACCTTC. It encodes CASSLGGTENYGYTF.

This clone was counted a single time. The V and J genes are TRBV18 and TRBJ1-3; 11 nucleotides line up with TRBD1. CDR1 and CDR2 (germline): KGHSH, LQKENI. V gave up 2 bases and J gave up 3 bases; unmatched junction bases: 6. CDR3 length: 17 amino acids. CDR3 in DNA: TGTGCCAGCTCACCAAACGGACAGGGGGCGAGTGGAAACACCATATATTTT. As protein: CASSPNGQGASGNTIYF.

This chain uses TRBV4-1 with TRBJ1-3, with 10 bases lining up with TRBD1. Trimming cost V 0 bases and J 4 bases; bases outside gene matches: 9. Per germline, CDR1 MGHRA and CDR2 YSYEKL. The CDR3 length is 18 residues. The CDR3 nucleotides read TGCGCCAGCAGCCAAGAACCGACCGGGACAGGGGTAGGAAACACCATATATTTT. It codes for CASSQEPTGTGVGNTIYF.

The rearrangement links TRBV9 to TRBJ2-1; D uncertain. CDR3 length: 17 residues. Germline V gene sequence: CDR1 SGDLS, CDR2 YYNGEE. Trimming cost V 0 bases and J 7 bases, with 20 bases left between them. CDR3 DNA: TGTGCCAGCAGCGTAGAAGGTCCATCACTACTTTTTAATGAGCAGTTCTTC. Its translation is CASSVEGPSLLFNEQFF. The whole variable domain, filled in from reference TRBV9 and TRBJ2-1, reads DSGVTQTPKHLITATGQRVTLRCSPRSGDLSVYWYQQSLDQGLQFLIQYYNGEERAKGNILERFSAQQFPDLHSELNLSSLELGDSALYFCASSVEGPSLLFNEQFFGPGTRLTVL.

As DNA, the CDR3 is TGTGCCAGCAGCCAAGGGGTAGGGGGCAATCAGCCCCAGCATTTT. It translates to CASSQGVGGNQPQHF. The rearrangement links TRBV3-1 (or the pseudogene TRBV3-2) to TRBJ1-5, with a weak D call TRBD1 (5 bases). This CDR3 region has 15 residues. V dropped 1 base and J dropped 2 bases, with 9 bases sitting between them. CDR1 is LGHDT, CDR2 YNNKEL, per germline (reference sequence).

The chain couples TRBV5-1 to TRBJ1-3, with 9 positions matching TRBD1. CDR1 is SGHRS, CDR2 YFSETQ, per germline. The length of the CDR3 is 17 residues. The ends lost 4 bases at V and 0 bases at J; junction bases unmatched: 8. Here the CDR3 DNA reads TGCGCCAGCAGCGAACAGGGGGCACTAACCTCTGGAAACACCATATATTTT. Translating it yields CASSEQGALTSGNTIYF.

The chain recombines TRBV6-5 with TRBJ2-7; tentatively, D is TRBD1 or TRBD2 (6 bases each). CDR1 MNHEY and CDR2 SVGAGI come from the germline V gene. V gave up 11 bases and J gave up 4 bases, with 18 bases separating them. The CDR3 consists of 13 residues. The CDR3 coding sequence is TGTGCCGGGCAGGCAGGGGAGGAATACGAGCAGTACTTC. This codes for CAGQAGEEYEQYF.

The rearrangement uses TRBV10-3 and TRBJ1-5; no clear D. Germline V gene lookup returns CDR1 ENHRY and CDR2 SYGVKD. The V and J ends lost 5 bases and 3 bases respectively, with 11 bases between them. This CDR3 region has 14 residues. In DNA, the CDR3 is TGTGCCATCAGTCTGTCTCTTCTCAATCAGCCCCAGCATTTT. Translating gives CAISLSLLNQPQHF.

J is TRBJ2-5 and V is TRBV10-3, with 11 bases fitting TRBD1. This CDR3 region has 20 residues. The V and J ends lost 2 bases and 0 bases, in that order; junction bases with no gene match: 14. Per the germline V gene, CDR1 is ENHRY and CDR2 is SYGVKD. The CDR3 is CAISEIWWDRGRRYQETQYF. In DNA form, the CDR3 reads TGTGCCATCAGTGAGATTTGGTGGGACAGGGGGAGGCGGTACCAAGAGACCCAGTACTTC.

This clone was counted a single time. The chain combines TRBV4-1 with TRBJ1-2; unclear D gene. Germline V CDR1 and CDR2: MGHRA, YSYEKL. V lost 1 base, J lost 1 base, and 4 bases lay in between. CDR3 length equals 13 residues. Here the CDR3 DNA reads TGCGCCAGCAGCCAAGGGCTTAACTATGGCTACACCTTC. Protein sequence: CASSQGLNYGYTF.

The chain couples TRBV3-1 (or the pseudogene TRBV3-2) to TRBJ2-2, with unresolved D. The ends were cut back, 1 base at V and 4 bases at J, with 7 bases in the middle. Germline V gene lookup returns CDR1 LGHDT and CDR2 YNNKEL (reference sequence). The CDR3 has 14 residues. In DNA form, the CDR3 reads TGTGCCAGCAGCCAAGGTGAGACCACCGGGGAGCTGTTTTTT. Translation: CASSQGETTGELFF.

The V gene is TRBV7-9, the J gene TRBJ1-4; tentative D call: TRBD1 (5 bases). The CDR3 has 14 residues. The germline gives CDR1 SEHNR, CDR2 FQNEAQ (reference sequence). Trimming cost V 5 bases and J 5 bases, with 12 bases left between them. The CDR3 loop reads CASSAPEGNEKLFF. CDR3 DNA: TGTGCCAGCAGCGCGCCAGAGGGGAATGAAAAACTGTTTTTT.

The chain carries TRBV28 and TRBJ1-3; D is uncertain. Trimming pared 5 bases from V and 0 bases from J, leaving 8 bases between. Germline lookup yields CDR1 MDHEN and CDR2 SYDVKM. The CDR3 length is 14 residues. The CDR3 loop is CASSVTYSGNTIYF. CDR3 nucleotides: TGTGCCAGCAGTGTCACATACTCTGGAAACACCATATATTTT.

The CDR3 DNA sequence: TGTGCCAGCAGCACAAGCGGGGGACCCAGCGGCACGCAGTATTTT. It specifies CASSTSGGPSGTQYF. V and J are TRBV11-2 and TRBJ2-3; the match to TRBD2 covers 8 bases. CDR3 size: 15 residues. Germline V gene lookup returns CDR1 SGHAT and CDR2 FQNNGV. V lost 5 bases, J lost 9 bases, and 13 bases stayed unmatched.

CDR3 loop: CASSSLASGAETQYF. DNA of the CDR3: TGCGCCAGCAGTAGTCTGGCTAGCGGGGCAGAGACCCAGTACTTC. This chain links TRBV5-1 with TRBJ2-5, with 9 bases identical to TRBD2. The CDR3 is 15 residues long. After removal of 5 bases from V and 4 bases from J, the junction contained 9 bases not matched to a gene. Germline V CDR1 and CDR2: SGHRS, YFSETQ.

The chain is built from TRBV2 and TRBJ1-2, with 9 nucleotides matching TRBD1. Germline CDR1 is SNHLY and CDR2 is FYNNEI. This CDR3 region has 15 residues. The ends lost 7 bases at V and 2 bases at J; junction bases unmatched: 8. The CDR3 DNA sequence: TGTGCCAGCATTTCCAACAGGGGGCTCAACTATGGCTACACCTTC. This gives the protein CASISNRGLNYGYTF.

This clone was observed once. The rearrangement links TRBV2 to TRBJ1-4, with 9 bases identical to TRBD1. Germline CDR1 reads SNHLY; CDR2 reads FYNNEI. V was clipped by 7 bases and J by 7 bases; unmatched bases: 10. The CDR3 length is 15 residues. CDR3: CASTELQGASEKLFF. The DNA for the CDR3 is TGTGCCAGCACGGAACTACAGGGGGCTAGTGAAAAACTGTTTTTT.

The V call is TRBV19, the J call TRBJ2-3, with a tentative D call TRBD2 (6 bases). Looked up from germline, CDR1 is LNHDA and CDR2 is SQIVND (reference sequence). Trimming removed 7 bases at V and 2 bases at J, with 10 bases between. CDR3 size: 13 residues. The CDR3 DNA follows: TGTGCCAGTAAGGAGGGTACCACAGATACGCAGTATTTT. It codes for CASKEGTTDTQYF.

The chain joins TRBV27 to TRBJ2-3, with 7 bases matching TRBD2. This CDR3 has 15 amino acids. Germline V gives CDR1 MNHEY, CDR2 SMNVEV (reference sequence). Trimming removed 6 bases from V and 0 bases from J; junction bases left unmatched: 6. Here the CDR3 DNA reads TGTGCCAGCAGACCTTGGGGGGGAAGCACAGATACGCAGTATTTT. It is translated as CASRPWGGSTDTQYF.

This CDR3 is CAWSVGGGHQPQHF. The CDR3 DNA reads TGTGCCTGGAGTGTTGGGGGAGGACATCAGCCCCAGCATTTT. The chain uses TRBV30 and TRBJ1-5, with a tentative D call TRBD1 (5 bases). Germline values: CDR1 GTSNPN, CDR2 SVGIG (reference sequence). V gave up 0 bases and J gave up 5 bases, with 11 bases separating them. This CDR3 region has 14 residues.

The chain combines TRBV28 with TRBJ1-4, with 10 bases identical to TRBD1. Germline assignment: CDR1 MDHEN and CDR2 SYDVKM. This CDR3 has 15 residues. J lost 6 bases, V lost 6 bases, and 7 bases had no gene match. Here the CDR3 DNA reads TGTGCCAGCAGCCTTACCGGGACAGGGGATGAAAAACTGTTTTTT. Amino acids: CASSLTGTGDEKLFF. The full variable domain, in which reference TRBV28 and TRBJ1-4 provide the parts outside the CDR3, is DVKVTQSSRYLVKRTGEKVFLECVQDMDHENMFWYRQDPGLGLRLIYFSYDVKMKEKGDIPEGYSVSREKKERFSLILESASTNQTSMYLCASSLTGTGDEKLFFGSGTQLSVL.

This sequence joins TRBV19 and TRBJ2-5; D not certain. The V gene lost 7 bases and the J gene lost 1 base, with 13 bases spanning the gap. CDR1 is LNHDA and CDR2 is SQIVND in the germline V gene (reference sequence). CDR3 size: 14 residues. The CDR3 is CASNGVGSQETQYF. CDR3 bases: TGTGCCAGTAATGGGGTCGGGTCCCAAGAGACCCAGTACTTC.

The chain couples TRBV27 to TRBJ1-3; a weak D match, TRBD1 (5 bases). Trimming shortened V by 6 bases and J by 4 bases, and 16 bases separated the two germline ends. CDR1 and CDR2 from the germline V gene are MNHEY and SMNVEV (reference sequence). This CDR3 has 15 residues. The CDR3 sequence is CASSLRWEGGNTIYF. As DNA, the CDR3 is TGTGCCAGCAGCCTGAGATGGGAGGGGGGAAACACCATATATTTT.